The 29 T cell receptor beta chains reported below all come from one sample, sequenced in a study of OX40 agonist ivuxolimab in advanced cancers. Produced via immunoSEQ multiplex PCR; TCRdb's table is partial and in-frame only. The table has about 16,000 clones, around 84% seen once; the top ten hold about 0.68%. Sequencing was performed on CD4+ or CD8+ T cells sorted from blood, taken in a trial of the OX40 agonist ivuxolimab. The receptors derive from an adult with an advanced solid tumor such as melanoma, head and neck, liver or kidney cancer.

In this sample, this clone turned up a few times. This chain links TRBV5-4 with TRBJ2-2; the D gene is possibly TRBD2 (6 bases). Germline loops: CDR1 SGHNT, CDR2 YYREEE (reference sequence). This CDR3 spans 16 amino acids. Trimming stripped 4 bases from V and 1 base from J, with 14 bases between. The CDR3 bases are TGTGCCAGCAGCCCGGGGGACCTATTGAACACCGGGGAGCTGTTTTTT. It yields the protein CASSPGDLLNTGELFF.

This chain links TRBV5-8 with TRBJ1-6, with D tentatively TRBD1 (6 bases). The CDR3 runs 15 residues. V lost 7 bases and J 5 bases, leaving 16 bases between the germline ends. Germline V gives CDR1 SGHTS, CDR2 YDEGEE. CDR3 protein: CASSQGLTNNSPLHF. The CDR3 DNA is TGTGCCAGCTCCCAGGGGCTGACAAATAATTCACCCCTCCACTTT.

This chain joins TRBV7-7 and TRBJ2-5, with a possible D match to TRBD1 (6 bases). CDR3 length equals 14 residues. Germline V gene data show CDR1 as SSHAT and CDR2 as FNYEAQ (reference sequence). The germline V and J ends were trimmed by 5 bases and 5 bases, with 15 bases remaining between them. This CDR3 is CASSRSQGLETQYF. The CDR3, as DNA: TGTGCCAGCAGCAGAAGTCAGGGGTTGGAGACCCAGTACTTC. The whole variable domain, filled in from reference TRBV7-7 and TRBJ2-5, reads GAGVSQSPRYKVTKRGQDVTLRCDPISSHATLYWYQQALGQGPEFLTYFNYEAQPDKSGLPSDRFSAERPEGSISTLTIQRTEQRDSAMYRCASSRSQGLETQYFGPGTRLLVL.

This sequence joins TRBV7-2 and TRBJ1-1, with 12 bases lining up with TRBD1. Looked up from germline, CDR1 is SGHTA and CDR2 is FQGNSA. V was pared by 5 bases and J by 4 bases, with 11 bases of the junction left unmatched. The CDR3 is 17 amino acids. DNA of the CDR3: TGTGCCAGCAGCCCTGGGACAGGGGGCGCTCAGTCCACTGAAGCTTTCTTT. Translating it yields CASSPGTGGAQSTEAFF.

The chain employs TRBV2 and TRBJ2-7; D is uncertain. Trimming pared 4 bases from V and 1 base from J, leaving 14 bases between. The germline V gene encodes CDR1 SNHLY and CDR2 FYNNEI. The CDR3 is made up of 15 amino acids. The CDR3 DNA is TGTGCCAGCAGTGGGTTAGGGTCGAATTCCTACGAGCAGTACTTC. This encodes CASSGLGSNSYEQYF.

V usage is TRBV6-1 and J usage is TRBJ2-3, with TRBD2 identical over 9 bases. CDR1 and CDR2 from the germline V gene are MNHNS and SASEGT. This CDR3 has 15 residues. The V and J ends lost 1 base and 7 bases, in that order; junction bases with no gene match: 6. The CDR3 region has the DNA TGTGCCAGCAGTGAAGTTAGCGGGAGAGAGTATACGCAGTATTTT. Protein sequence: CASSEVSGREYTQYF.

The chain uses TRBV27 and TRBJ1-4; possible D gene TRBD1, 6 bases. Trimming left V 8 bases short and J 5 bases short, with 18 bases between. This CDR3 contains 15 residues. Per germline, CDR1 MNHEY and CDR2 SMNVEV (reference sequence). The CDR3 DNA sequence: TGTGCCAGCCGGACAACCACAGGGAGCAATGAAAAACTGTTTTTT. Encoded protein: CASRTTTGSNEKLFF.

The chain couples TRBV20-1 to TRBJ2-7; either TRBD1 or TRBD2 may supply D (5 bases each). This CDR3 is 11 amino acids long. V lost 1 base, J lost 7 bases, and 8 bases lay in between. Germline V gene sequence: CDR1 DFQATT, CDR2 SNEGSKA (reference sequence). The CDR3 reads CSARAGPEQYF. DNA of the CDR3: TGCAGTGCTAGAGCGGGACCAGAGCAGTACTTC.

The chain links TRBV15 to TRBJ1-4; D call uncertain. V was shortened by 3 bases and J by 6 bases, with 5 bases between the two germline ends. CDR3 length: 12 amino acids. Germline lookup yields CDR1 LNHNV and CDR2 YYDKDF (reference sequence). The CDR3 nucleotides are TGTGCCACCAGCAGGCCGCATGAAAAACTGTTTTTT. Protein product: CATSRPHEKLFF.

This sequence joins TRBV5-1 and TRBJ1-1, with D perhaps matching TRBD1 (5 bases). V shed 5 bases and J shed 5 bases, with 19 bases lying between them. Germline assignment: CDR1 SGHRS and CDR2 YFSETQ. The CDR3 has 15 residues. The CDR3 region is CASSSPNQGKTEAFF. CDR3 DNA: TGCGCCAGCAGTAGCCCCAACCAGGGAAAAACTGAAGCTTTCTTT.

V and J are TRBV10-3 and TRBJ1-4; 9 positions agree with TRBD1. CDR1 and CDR2 from the germline V gene are ENHRY and SYGVKD. Trimming removed 10 bases from V and 4 bases from J; junction bases left unmatched: 7. This CDR3 is built from 14 residues. The CDR3 is CATAGQGINEKLFF. Here the CDR3 DNA reads TGTGCCACTGCAGGACAGGGGATTAATGAAAAACTGTTTTTT.

The V and J genes are TRBV5-4 and TRBJ2-5; 9 bases fit TRBD2. Germline-derived CDR1 and CDR2 are SGHNT and YYREEE (reference sequence). There are 17 residues in the CDR3. The trim removed 4 bases at V and 1 base at J, leaving 11 bases unmatched. The CDR3 DNA is TGTGCCAGCAGCCAGGGAGGGAATAGCGGGAGCCAAGAGACCCAGTACTTC. Amino acid sequence: CASSQGGNSGSQETQYF.

The rearrangement uses TRBV5-1 and TRBJ2-1; 9 positions match TRBD1. V was clipped by 5 bases and J by 4 bases; unmatched bases: 7. The CDR3 runs to 15 residues. CDR1 and CDR2 from the germline V gene are SGHRS and YFSETQ. CDR3 amino acids: CASSWGQGFYNEQFF. The CDR3, as DNA: TGCGCCAGCAGTTGGGGACAGGGATTTTACAATGAGCAGTTCTTC.

The chain carries TRBV5-1 and TRBJ2-2; the D is unclear. CDR1 is SGHRS and CDR2 is YFSETQ in the germline V gene. This CDR3 comprises 13 residues. Between the trimmed V and J ends, which lost 0 bases and 4 bases, there was a span of 4 bases. The CDR3 region is CASSLAVTGELFF. For the CDR3, the DNA is TGCGCCAGCAGCTTGGCCGTCACCGGGGAGCTGTTTTTT.

The J gene is TRBJ2-7, the V gene TRBV15; 9 positions agree with TRBD2. This CDR3 contains 16 residues. Germline V gene sequence: CDR1 LNHNV, CDR2 YYDKDF (reference sequence). The V segment lost 2 bases and the J segment 0 bases; nucleotides outside the gene matches: 5. The chain's CDR3 is CATSRLAGSGSYEQYF. DNA of the CDR3: TGTGCCACCAGCAGACTAGCGGGGAGCGGCTCCTACGAGCAGTACTTC.

The chain is built from TRBV7-2 and TRBJ2-1; weak D call: TRBD1 (6 bases). Germline V gene data show CDR1 as SGHTA and CDR2 as FQGNSA. The CDR3 contains 14 residues. V dropped 8 bases and J dropped 2 bases, with 13 bases sitting between them. CDR3 nucleotides: TGTGCCAGCGGGGGCGGGCCTACCTACAATGAGCAGTTCTTC. Translation: CASGGGPTYNEQFF.

The chain couples TRBV18 to TRBJ2-2, with TRBD2 as a possible D gene (6 bases). Germline CDR1 and CDR2: KGHSH and LQKENI. Trimming removed 2 bases from V and 3 bases from J, with 7 bases in between. CDR3 size: 14 residues. CDR3 sequence reads: CASSPGEDTGELFF. Written as DNA, the CDR3 is TGTGCCAGCTCACCAGGGGAGGACACCGGGGAGCTGTTTTTT.

The V call is TRBV5-1, the J call TRBJ2-7, with D possibly being TRBD1 or TRBD2 (5 bases each). CDR3 length: 17 residues. V dropped 0 bases and J dropped 5 bases, with 21 bases sitting between them. Germline values: CDR1 SGHRS, CDR2 YFSETQ. The CDR3 DNA reads as TGCGCCAGCAGCTTGGATCCCGGGACGGGTCAAAGGAACGAGCAGTACTTC. This encodes CASSLDPGTGQRNEQYF.

This chain links TRBV5-6 with TRBJ1-3; D is unclear. This CDR3 region has 15 residues. Germline assignment: CDR1 SGHDT and CDR2 YYEEEE. The V and J ends lost 1 base and 2 bases respectively, with 10 bases between them. CDR3 protein: CASSLIGTAGNTIYF. In nucleotides, the CDR3 is TGTGCCAGCAGCTTGATTGGCACCGCTGGAAACACCATATATTTT.

The rearrangement joins TRBV15 to TRBJ2-1, with 7 positions matching TRBD2. J was trimmed by 0 bases and V by 2 bases; bases with no gene match: 10. Germline lookup yields CDR1 LNHNV and CDR2 YYDKDF (reference sequence). This CDR3 comprises 18 residues. The CDR3, as DNA: TGTGCCACCAGCAGAACCGTAAAGCGGGGACCCTCCTACAATGAGCAGTTCTTC. Its protein product is CATSRTVKRGPSYNEQFF.

The V gene is TRBV5-6, the J gene TRBJ2-7; 8 bases map to TRBD1. Germline V gives CDR1 SGHDT, CDR2 YYEEEE. The CDR3 totals 17 residues. V lost 6 bases and J lost 4; bases outside the gene matches: 18. CDR3 region: CASTQDRGQGVPYEQYF. The CDR3 DNA reads TGTGCCAGCACCCAAGACCGAGGACAGGGAGTACCGTACGAGCAGTACTTC.

The chain links TRBV5-6 to TRBJ1-2; D gene uncertain. The CDR3 is 16 residues long. Germline V gene sequence: CDR1 SGHDT, CDR2 YYEEEE. Trimming removed 0 bases at V and 8 bases at J, with 20 bases between. The CDR3 region is CASSLEGVAGVGGYTF. Written as DNA, the CDR3 is TGTGCCAGCAGCTTGGAGGGAGTTGCTGGGGTGGGAGGCTACACCTTC.

The chain employs TRBV9 and TRBJ2-7, with TRBD2 identical over 7 bases. V gave up 1 base and J gave up 6 bases; unmatched junction bases: 7. The CDR3 covers 14 residues. Germline-derived CDR1 and CDR2 are SGDLS and YYNGEE. The CDR3 DNA follows: TGTGCCAGCAGCGTAAGGCCTAGCGGTCTCGAGCAGTACTTC. As protein: CASSVRPSGLEQYF.

The V and J genes are TRBV7-2 and TRBJ2-7, with D hard to call. The CDR3 is 15 amino acids. V lost 1 base and J lost 6, with 16 bases in between. Germline V gives CDR1 SGHTA, CDR2 FQGNSA. The CDR3 protein is CASSLDTRKSGEQYF. For the CDR3, the DNA is TGTGCCAGCAGCTTAGATACTCGAAAGTCTGGCGAGCAGTACTTC.

J is TRBJ1-2 and V is TRBV19; the match to TRBD1 covers 8 bases. Germline CDR1 is LNHDA and CDR2 is SQIVND (reference sequence). Trimming at V came to 7 bases and at J to 7 bases, leaving 14 bases not matched to a gene. CDR3 length equals 15 residues. The CDR3: CASNDSPGQVGGYTF. As DNA, the CDR3 is TGTGCCAGTAATGACTCACCGGGACAGGTTGGTGGCTACACCTTC.

The CDR3 is CASSTQGASGANEKLFF. The CDR3 DNA reads as TGTGCCAGTAGTACGCAGGGGGCGAGCGGAGCTAATGAAAAACTGTTTTTT. The chain employs TRBV19 and TRBJ1-4, with 8 bases lining up with TRBD1. CDR1 and CDR2 (germline): LNHDA, SQIVND (reference sequence). Germline trimming cut 4 bases from V and 3 bases from J; bases unmatched to any gene: 10. This CDR3 comprises 17 residues.

This clone showed up just a few times. V is TRBV4-2 and J is TRBJ2-2; 11 bases are a match to TRBD2. The CDR3 has 18 residues. V dropped 3 bases and J dropped 1; count of bases not matched to a gene: 7. Germline loops: CDR1 LGHNA, CDR2 YNFKEQ. CDR3 nucleotide sequence: TGTGCCAGCAGCCATGCCCTCGGACTAGCGGGGAACACCGGGGAGCTGTTTTTT. Its protein product is CASSHALGLAGNTGELFF.

In this sample, this clone turned up once. In nucleotides, the CDR3 is TGCGCCAGCAGCTTGGCCGGGGAGGAGCAGTACTTC. Protein product: CASSLAGEEQYF. V is TRBV5-1 and J is TRBJ2-7; possible D gene TRBD2, 5 bases. CDR1 is SGHRS and CDR2 is YFSETQ in the germline V gene. The V and J ends lost 0 bases and 7 bases respectively, with 8 bases between them. This CDR3 contains 12 residues.

This clone was observed once. This chain uses TRBV5-1 with TRBJ1-1; D call uncertain. Germline loops: CDR1 SGHRS, CDR2 YFSETQ. Trimming removed 5 bases at V and 5 bases at J, with 10 bases between. The CDR3 length is 12 residues. The CDR3 loop is CASRDVGTEAFF. DNA for the CDR3: TGCGCCAGCAGAGACGTAGGGACTGAAGCTTTCTTT.